The 3 T cell receptor beta chains in this list originate from one sample, sequenced in a study of blood T cell repertoires in COVID-19. Libraries were prepared by immunoSEQ multiplex PCR; TCRdb keeps only in-frame clonotypes and omits some of them. The sample has about 240,000 clones; approximately 80% are singletons. Material for sequencing was peripheral blood. These TCRs come from a woman older than 75 with acute or convalescent COVID-19.

CDR3: CASSEARGAGGYGYTF. In DNA, the CDR3 is TGTGCCAGCAGTGAAGCGCGAGGGGCAGGGGGCTATGGCTACACCTTC. The chain employs TRBV6-1 and TRBJ1-2; 7 bases line up with TRBD1. Germline values: CDR1 MNHNS, CDR2 SASEGT. V shed 0 bases, J shed 4 bases, and the junction held 8 bases outside the gene matches. This CDR3 is 16 amino acids long.

This clone is a singleton in its sample. V and J are TRBV29-1 and TRBJ2-6; TRBD1 matches at 10 bases. The J segment lost 3 bases and the V segment lost 3 bases, leaving 2 bases of the junction unmatched. Germline loops: CDR1 SQVTM, CDR2 ANQGSEA. The CDR3 sequence is 15 residues long. The CDR3 protein is CSVEGTGVGANVLTF. Here the CDR3 DNA reads TGCAGCGTTGAGGGGACAGGGGTTGGGGCCAACGTCCTGACTTTC.

This rearrangement joins TRBV28 to TRBJ1-2; no clear D. The CDR3 length is 11 residues. V lost 5 bases and J lost 4, with 5 bases in between. Germline V lookup: CDR1 MDHEN, CDR2 SYDVKM. CDR3 in amino acids: CASSRAYGYTF. The CDR3 bases are TGTGCCAGCAGTAGAGCCTATGGCTACACCTTC.